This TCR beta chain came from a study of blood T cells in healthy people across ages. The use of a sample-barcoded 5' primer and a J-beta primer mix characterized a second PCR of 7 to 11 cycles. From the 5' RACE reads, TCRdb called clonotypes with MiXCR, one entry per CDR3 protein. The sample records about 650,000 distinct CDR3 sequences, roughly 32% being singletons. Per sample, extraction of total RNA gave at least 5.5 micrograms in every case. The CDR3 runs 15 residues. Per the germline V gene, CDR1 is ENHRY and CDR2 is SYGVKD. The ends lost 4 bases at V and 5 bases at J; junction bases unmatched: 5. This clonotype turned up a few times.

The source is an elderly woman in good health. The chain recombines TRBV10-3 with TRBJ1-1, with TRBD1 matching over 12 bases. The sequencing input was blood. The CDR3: CAISAGQGAPTEAFF. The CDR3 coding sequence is TGTGCCATCAGTGCGGGACAGGGGGCGCCTACTGAAGCTTTCTTT.